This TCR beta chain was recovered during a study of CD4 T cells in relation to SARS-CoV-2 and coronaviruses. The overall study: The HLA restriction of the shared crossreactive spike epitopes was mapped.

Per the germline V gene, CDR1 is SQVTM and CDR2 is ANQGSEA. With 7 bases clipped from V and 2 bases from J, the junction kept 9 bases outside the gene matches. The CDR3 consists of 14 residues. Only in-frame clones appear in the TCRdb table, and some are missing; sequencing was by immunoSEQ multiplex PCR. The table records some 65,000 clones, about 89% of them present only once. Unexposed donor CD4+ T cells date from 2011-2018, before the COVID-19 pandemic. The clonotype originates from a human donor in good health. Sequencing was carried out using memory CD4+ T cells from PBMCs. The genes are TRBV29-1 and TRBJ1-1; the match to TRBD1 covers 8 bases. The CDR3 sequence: CSALQGGTNTEAFF. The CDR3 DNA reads TGCAGCGCCCTACAGGGGGGGACCAACACTGAAGCTTTCTTT. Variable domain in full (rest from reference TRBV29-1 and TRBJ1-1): SAVISQKPSRDICQRGTSLTIQCQVDSQVTMMFWYRQQPGQSLTLIATANQGSEATYESGFVIDKFPISRPNLTFSTLTVSNMSPEDSSIYLCSALQGGTNTEAFFGQGTRLTVV.